The clone carrying this T cell receptor (beta chain) was recorded many times. The source of the sample is a study of T cell repertoires in cytomegalovirus infection. CDR1 and CDR2 from the germline V gene are PRHDT and FYEKMQ (reference sequence). The CDR3 sequence is 12 residues long. Deletions cut 6 bases from V and 8 bases from J, with 8 bases between. A single record per CDR3 protein comes from TCRdb applying MiXCR to the reads. This repertoire shows roughly 500,000 distinct CDR3 sequences, 11% found once; its top ten account for around 9.6%. The source material was PBMCs. The chain links TRBV13 to TRBJ1-6, with unresolved D. The sequence came from a human donor in good health (CMV status not recorded). Some clones in this sample may be carry-over from other donors' samples. This CDR3 reads CASSPGDSPLHF. As DNA, the CDR3 is TGTGCCAGCAGTCCGGGAGATTCACCCCTCCACTTT.